Each of the 20 T cell receptor beta chains below was sequenced from the same sample in a study of OX40 agonist ivuxolimab in advanced cancers. Assay used: immunoSEQ multiplex PCR; TCRdb lists only in-frame clones, some missing. The data contain tens of thousands of clones, 80% to 95% of them singletons. Sequencing was performed on CD4+ or CD8+ T cells sorted from blood, taken in a trial of the OX40 agonist ivuxolimab. These receptors were taken from an adult with an advanced solid tumor such as melanoma, head and neck, liver or kidney cancer.

The rearrangement links TRBV15 to TRBJ2-7, with TRBD1 matching over 8 bases. CDR1 is LNHNV and CDR2 is YYDKDF in the germline V gene (reference sequence). Trimming at V came to 0 bases and at J to 0 bases, leaving 1 base not matched to a gene. The CDR3 spans 15 residues. The CDR3 loop reads CATSRDGTGSYEQYF. The CDR3 DNA is TGTGCCACCAGCAGAGACGGGACAGGCTCCTACGAGCAGTACTTC.

The chain employs TRBV9 and TRBJ2-1, with D tentatively TRBD2 (5 bases). The CDR3 length is 14 residues. Germline CDR1 and CDR2: SGDLS and YYNGEE. V dropped 6 bases and J dropped 4 bases, with 14 bases sitting between them. The CDR3: CASNSGGLYNEQFF. The CDR3 nucleotides read TGTGCCAGCAATTCAGGCGGGCTTTACAATGAGCAGTTCTTC.

The chain is built from TRBV12-5 and TRBJ1-2; 8 nucleotides agree with TRBD1. From germline, CDR1 is LGHNT and CDR2 FRNRAP. The CDR3 has 16 residues. V was pared by 1 base and J by 1 base, with 5 bases of the junction left unmatched. The CDR3 DNA follows: TGTGCTAGTGGTTTGGGAGACAGGGGCTTTAACTATGGCTACACCTTC. Amino acid sequence: CASGLGDRGFNYGYTF.

This chain joins TRBV30 and TRBJ2-7, with 10 bases aligning to TRBD1. This CDR3 is built from 13 residues. J gave up 6 bases and V 2 bases, and 4 bases lay outside the gene matches. In germline, CDR1 is GTSNPN, CDR2 SVGIG (reference sequence). CDR3 sequence reads: CAWSTGQGGEQYF. For the CDR3, the DNA is TGTGCCTGGAGTACTGGACAGGGGGGCGAGCAGTACTTC.

The chain is built from TRBV6-5 and TRBJ2-7; the match to TRBD1 covers 7 bases. J was trimmed by 2 bases and V by 4 bases; bases with no gene match: 5. CDR1 is MNHEY and CDR2 is SVGAGI in the germline V gene. CDR3 size: 14 residues. CDR3 nucleotides: TGTGCCAGCAGTTCCCGACAGGGACCCTACGAGCAGTACTTC. Translation gives CASSSRQGPYEQYF.

This chain links TRBV7-9 with TRBJ2-3; a weak D match, TRBD2 (5 bases). V lost 4 bases and J 4 bases, leaving 6 bases between the germline ends. Germline V gene data show CDR1 as SEHNR and CDR2 as FQNEAQ (reference sequence). The CDR3 runs 12 residues. This chain's CDR3 is CASSSGADTQYF. The CDR3 region has the DNA TGTGCCAGCAGCTCCGGGGCAGATACGCAGTATTTT.

This chain uses TRBV10-1 with TRBJ2-7; D perhaps matches TRBD2 (5 bases). This CDR3 is built from 16 residues. Trimming pared 1 base from V and 2 bases from J, leaving 15 bases between. Germline V gene lookup returns CDR1 WNHNN and CDR2 SYGVQD (reference sequence). The CDR3 nucleotides read TGCGCCAGCAGTGAGTACCGCCTGGCCGGGGCCTACGAGCAGTACTTC. It encodes CASSEYRLAGAYEQYF.

The chain combines TRBV19 with TRBJ1-2; D is undetermined. V lost 1 base, J lost 6 bases, and 15 bases lay in between. The length of the CDR3 is 15 residues. Germline lookup yields CDR1 LNHDA and CDR2 SQIVND (reference sequence). In nucleotides, the CDR3 is TGTGCCAGTAGTATAGTCCCTCTCTGGGCAGATGGCTACACCTTC. It yields the protein CASSIVPLWADGYTF.

This clone occurred once. The chain uses TRBV4-1 and TRBJ1-6, with TRBD1 matching 8 bases. The CDR3 totals 15 residues. V was pared by 1 base and J by 8 bases, with 4 bases of the junction left unmatched. CDR1 and CDR2 (germline): MGHRA, YSYEKL. In nucleotides, the CDR3 is TGCGCCAGCAGCCAAGGGGCGGGACAGGATTCACCCCTCCACTTT. Protein sequence: CASSQGAGQDSPLHF.

The chain couples TRBV7-3 to TRBJ2-7, with 8 bases identical to TRBD1. Germline CDR1 and CDR2: SGHTA and FQGTGA. The CDR3 runs to 15 residues. Trimming removed 5 bases from V and 3 bases from J; junction bases left unmatched: 9. The CDR3 nucleotides are TGTGCCAGCAGCCCTACCTCAGGGGGCGGCTACGAGCAGTACTTC. It codes for CASSPTSGGGYEQYF.

This chain uses TRBV11-2 with TRBJ2-1; the D is unclear. Looked up from germline, CDR1 is SGHAT and CDR2 is FQNNGV. This CDR3 has 15 residues. Trimming stripped 5 bases from V and 3 bases from J, with 14 bases between. The CDR3 here is CASSEANKNYNEQFF. For the CDR3, the DNA is TGTGCCAGCAGCGAAGCTAATAAAAACTACAATGAGCAGTTCTTC.

This clone was detected only once. The chain uses TRBV4-1 and TRBJ2-1; D possibly uses TRBD1 or TRBD2 (5 bases each). The V and J ends lost 6 bases and 7 bases respectively, with 19 bases between them. This CDR3 comprises 15 residues. Germline values: CDR1 MGHRA, CDR2 YSYEKL. CDR3 residues: CASSPSGTSMNEQFF. As DNA, the CDR3 is TGCGCCAGCAGTCCCTCGGGGACCTCTATGAATGAGCAGTTCTTC.

The chain combines TRBV28 with TRBJ2-7, with 7 bases fitting TRBD2. Germline V gives CDR1 MDHEN, CDR2 SYDVKM. CDR3 size: 15 residues. V trimming: 5 bases; J trimming: 5 bases; junction bases outside the gene matches: 12. CDR3: CASSERDWGTHEQYF. CDR3 in DNA: TGTGCCAGCAGTGAGCGGGACTGGGGGACCCACGAGCAGTACTTC.

The J gene is TRBJ2-7, the V gene TRBV4-2; no reliable D call. The length of the CDR3 is 12 residues. The V gene's germline CDR1 is LGHNA and CDR2 YNFKEQ. V was clipped by 0 bases and J by 0 bases, with 0 bases between them. CDR3 nucleotides: TGTGCCAGCAGCCAAGACTCCTACGAGCAGTACTTC. It codes for CASSQDSYEQYF.

In its sample, this clone is large. The V and J genes are TRBV4-2 and TRBJ1-5, with 7 bases fitting TRBD1. Per the germline V gene, CDR1 is LGHNA and CDR2 is YNFKEQ. The V and J ends lost 0 bases and 2 bases, in that order; junction bases with no gene match: 1. This CDR3 has 15 amino acids. CDR3: CASSQDGQGNQPQHF. The CDR3 coding sequence is TGTGCCAGCAGCCAAGATGGACAGGGCAATCAGCCCCAGCATTTT.

The chain has TRBV5-1 and TRBJ2-7; D call uncertain. Trimming removed 2 bases at V and 5 bases at J, with 14 bases between. The germline V gene encodes CDR1 SGHRS and CDR2 YFSETQ. This CDR3 contains 14 residues. The CDR3 is CASSLDRAYHEQYF. CDR3 sequence (DNA): TGCGCCAGCAGCTTAGACCGGGCCTACCACGAGCAGTACTTC.

This chain uses TRBV29-1 with TRBJ1-2; possible D gene TRBD1, 6 bases. The CDR3 is 12 amino acids. CDR1 and CDR2 from the germline V gene are SQVTM and ANQGSEA. The CDR3 here is CGATGPNYGYTF. The CDR3 DNA is TGCGGCGCGACAGGTCCTAACTATGGCTACACCTTC.

The chain uses TRBV2 and TRBJ2-4, with D tentatively TRBD2 (5 bases). V lost 2 bases and J 0 bases, leaving 8 bases between the germline ends. The CDR3 runs to 15 residues. Germline CDR1 SNHLY, CDR2 FYNNEI. In DNA form, the CDR3 reads TGTGCCAGCAGTGAATCGAGGGAAGCCAAAAACATTCAGTACTTC. Translated: CASSESREAKNIQYF.

The chain carries TRBV7-8 and TRBJ2-1; D may be TRBD2 (6 bases). Germline-derived CDR1 and CDR2 are SGHVS and FQNEAQ. The V and J ends lost 5 bases and 8 bases respectively, with 25 bases between them. There are 17 residues in the CDR3. The CDR3 region is CASSPRVADKLHDEQFF. In nucleotides, the CDR3 is TGTGCCAGCAGCCCGCGGGTAGCGGACAAACTTCACGATGAGCAGTTCTTC. Filled out from reference TRBV7-8 and TRBJ2-1, the complete variable domain reads GAGVSQSPRYKVAKRGQDVALRCDPISGHVSLFWYQQALGQGPEFLTYFQNEAQLDKSGLPSDRFFAERPEGSVSTLKIQRTQQEDSAVYLCASSPRVADKLHDEQFFGPGTRLTVL.

This chain joins TRBV4-1 and TRBJ1-2, with D possibly TRBD1 on 6 matching bases. Germline V gene sequence: CDR1 MGHRA, CDR2 YSYEKL. The V end lost 3 bases, the J end lost 9 bases, and 20 bases lay between the germline ends. The CDR3 covers 15 residues. The CDR3 spells CASSHQTGTLGRYTF. CDR3 DNA sequence: TGCGCCAGCAGCCACCAAACAGGGACTCTCGGACGCTACACCTTC.